The subject of this entry is one T cell receptor (beta chain). The data are from a study of blood T cell repertoires in COVID-19. Here immunoSEQ multiplex PCR was the method, and the copy in TCRdb shows in-frame clones only, minus some. The table has approximately 300,000 clones, 85% to 90% seen once; the top ten hold more than 9%. Germline V lookup: CDR1 KGHSH, CDR2 LQKENI. Trimming cost V 2 bases and J 3 bases, with 13 bases left between them. The CDR3 runs to 15 residues. The sequence came from a woman aged 18-30 years who had recovered from COVID-19. Sequencing input: PBMCs or T cells enriched from blood (not recorded which). The genes are TRBV18 and TRBJ1-1; D is perhaps TRBD1 (5 bases). CDR3 protein: CASSPFWGEHTEAFF. The CDR3 region has the DNA TGTGCCAGCTCACCATTCTGGGGGGAACACACTGAAGCTTTCTTT.